This T cell receptor (beta chain) comes out of a study of T cell repertoires in cytomegalovirus infection. Study at large: Recently identified HLA-C-restricted CMV epitopes were used, and well-studied HLA-B-restricted CMV epitopes were used as well. CMV infection plus the matching HLA type was flagged by public TCR beta signatures. Study-wide findings and caveats: Cumulative public TCR beta family frequency identified carriers of CMV plus the relevant HLA.

Via MiXCR, TCRdb re-called the reads, giving one row per CDR3 protein. Of around 100,000 distinct CDR3 sequences in the sample, about 40% are singletons; the top ten hold 74%. With respect to this clonotype: Its antigen is not identified.

The V gene end was trimmed by 0 bases and the J gene end by 6 bases; junction bases not matched to a gene: 11. CDR1 is MNHEY, CDR2 SMNVEV, per germline (reference sequence). The CDR3 is 19 amino acids. The TCR originated in a human donor in good health (CMV status not recorded). Some clones in this sample may be carry-over from other donors' samples. The input for sequencing was CD8+ T cells from cultured PBMCs, taken from culture after CMV antigen stimulation. The gene calls are TRBV27 and TRBJ2-1; 13 nucleotides match TRBD2. Here the CDR3 reads CASSLSSLSTSGGRNEQFF. The DNA for the CDR3 is TGTGCCAGCAGTTTATCCTCACTTTCGACTAGCGGGGGGCGCAATGAGCAGTTCTTC.